Described below is a single TCR beta chain sequence and its context. Its specificity is unknown. The PCR was carried out with 60 Vbeta primers and 13 Jbeta primers. Data came from immunoSEQ multiplex PCR; TCRdb stores just in-frame clones and leaves some out. Of 100,000 to 150,000 clones listed, 72% were seen once; the top ten hold roughly 4%. The CDR3 contains 15 residues. With V trimmed by 3 bases and J by 8 bases, 5 bases remained unmatched. Germline CDR1 reads LGHNA; CDR2 reads YNFKEQ. These data originate in a study of cytomegalovirus exposure and HLA in healthy donors. Healthy bone marrow donors made up the cohort. Overall study findings and caveats: Later analysis associated a missense DCLRE1C variant with TCR beta V- and J-gene trimming.

The clonotype comes from a man in his fifties or sixties in good health and CMV-seropositive. V usage is TRBV4-2 and J usage is TRBJ2-1, with TRBD2 identical over 12 bases. The sample consisted of PBMCs. The CDR3: CASSQTSGRSDEQFF. In nucleotides, the CDR3 is TGTGCCAGCAGCCAGACTAGCGGGAGATCCGATGAGCAGTTCTTC.